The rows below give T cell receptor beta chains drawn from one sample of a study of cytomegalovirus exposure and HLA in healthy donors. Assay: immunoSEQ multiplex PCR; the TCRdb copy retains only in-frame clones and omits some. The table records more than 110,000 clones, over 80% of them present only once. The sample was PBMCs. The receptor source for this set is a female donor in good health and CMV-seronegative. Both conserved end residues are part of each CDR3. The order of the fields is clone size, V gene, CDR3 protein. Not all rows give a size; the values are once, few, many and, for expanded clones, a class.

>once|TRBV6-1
CASSSGHEKLFF
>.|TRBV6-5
CASSYSHYTNTGELFF
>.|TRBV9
CASSVSGSSYNEQFF
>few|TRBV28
CASSPPIQETQYF
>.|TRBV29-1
CSVVRAGAYEQYF
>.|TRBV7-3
CASSLKAAQGIQPQHF
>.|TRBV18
CASSPGAGYEQYF
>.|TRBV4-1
CASSQEERFGQPQHF
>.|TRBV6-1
CASSDLGQPQHF
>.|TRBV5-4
CASSWDRNEQFF
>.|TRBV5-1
CASSLAAGARYEQYF